The rows below give T cell receptor beta chains drawn from one sample of a study of Ad26.COV2.S vaccination and SARS-CoV-2 variants. Libraries were prepared by immunoSEQ multiplex PCR; TCRdb keeps only in-frame clonotypes and omits some of them. The profile shows 380,000 or so clones, about nine tenths of them singletons. This material consisted of peripheral blood, taken in a trial of Ad26.COV2.S vaccine versus placebo. The receptors derive from a person between 18 and 60 years old who received the Ad26.COV2.S COVID-19 vaccine or a placebo. Both conserved end residues are part of each CDR3. The D gene is left open where the match is weak. Rows give clone size only sometimes, using once, few, many, or a class for an expanded clone.

18	TRBV4-2	few	.	TRBJ1-5	CASSQDGRGGTGNQPQHF	TGTGCCAGCAGCCAAGATGGAAGGGGGGGTACTGGCAATCAGCCCCAGCATTTT
9	TRBV7-2	.	.	TRBJ2-7	CASCLEQYF	TGTGCCAGCTGTCTCGAGCAGTACTTC
13	TRBV29-1	.	.	TRBJ1-2	CSVATSANYGYTF	TGCAGCGTTGCAACCTCCGCTAACTATGGCTACACCTTC
15	TRBV5-6	.	TRBD1	TRBJ1-5	CASTQGDRADQPQHF	TGTGCCAGCACCCAAGGGGACAGGGCTGATCAGCCCCAGCATTTT
14	TRBV30	.	TRBD1	TRBJ1-1	CAWGGTGWRAEAFF	TGTGCCTGGGGGGGGACAGGATGGAGGGCTGAAGCTTTCTTT
11	TRBV7-2	.	.	TRBJ2-7	CASSLLYEQYF	TGTGCCAGCAGCCTACTATACGAGCAGTACTTC
13	TRBV14	many	.	TRBJ1-4	CASSVRFNEKLFF	TGTGCCAGCAGCGTCCGGTTTAATGAAAAACTGTTTTTT
12	TRBV25-1	.	.	TRBJ2-3	CASPRRADTQYF	TGTGCCAGCCCGAGGAGGGCAGATACGCAGTATTTT
13	TRBV5-4	once	.	TRBJ2-7	CASSQGRGDEQYF	TGTGCCAGCAGTCAGGGCCGTGGGGACGAGCAGTACTTC
12	TRBV6-5	.	.	TRBJ2-1	CASISPQEEQFF	TGTGCCAGCATTAGCCCTCAGGAGGAGCAGTTCTTC
12	TRBV30	.	TRBD1	TRBJ2-7	CAWSETGVEQYF	TGTGCCTGGAGCGAGACAGGGGTCGAGCAGTACTTC
14	TRBV5-4	.	TRBD1	TRBJ1-2	CASSPRQGGYGYTF	TGTGCCAGCAGCCCAAGACAGGGTGGCTATGGCTACACCTTC
16	TRBV7-2	.	TRBD1	TRBJ2-1	CASSLDGTGSHNEQFF	TGTGCCAGCAGCTTGGACGGGACAGGGAGCCACAATGAGCAGTTCTTC
15	TRBV7-2	.	TRBD1	TRBJ1-2	CASSSTTGGAYGYTF	TGTGCCAGCAGCTCCACGACAGGGGGGGCCTATGGCTACACCTTC
14	TRBV5-6	.	TRBD1	TRBJ1-5	CASSQGQGAQPQHF	TGTGCCAGCAGCCAGGGACAGGGGGCTCAGCCCCAGCATTTT
15	TRBV27	.	.	TRBJ2-5	CASSLGQTSQETQYF	TGTGCCAGCAGTTTAGGACAGACCTCCCAAGAGACCCAGTACTTC
16	TRBV18	.	.	TRBJ1-6	CASSPQITAYNSPLHF	TGTGCCAGCTCACCACAGATAACAGCGTATAATTCACCCCTCCACTTT
13	TRBV11-2	.	.	TRBJ1-4	CASSLYTNEKLFF	TGTGCCAGCAGCTTATATACTAATGAAAAACTGTTTTTT
11	TRBV20-1	.	.	TRBJ2-3	CSARLVDAQYF	TGCAGTGCTCGACTAGTCGATGCGCAGTATTTT
15	TRBV29-1	once	TRBD2	TRBJ2-3	CSVGGLAGLSDTQYF	TGCAGCGTTGGGGGACTAGCGGGATTGTCAGATACGCAGTATTTT
15	TRBV2	.	.	TRBJ1-5	CASSEEGQGHQPQHF	TGTGCCAGCAGTGAGGAGGGGCAGGGACATCAGCCCCAGCATTTT
16	TRBV9	.	.	TRBJ1-6	CASTLGGTTYNSPLHF	TGTGCCAGCACCCTAGGGGGAACAACCTATAATTCACCCCTCCACTTT
12	TRBV28	.	.	TRBJ2-7	CASSISSYEQYF	TGTGCCAGCAGTATTAGCTCCTACGAGCAGTACTTC
15	TRBV19	many	TRBD2	TRBJ2-3	CASSINSGRTDTQYF	TGTGCCAGTAGTATAAATAGCGGGCGCACAGATACGCAGTATTTT
17	TRBV7-2	.	TRBD1	TRBJ2-5	CASSNEKGQGALETQYF	TGTGCCAGCAGCAACGAGAAGGGTCAGGGGGCTTTGGAGACCCAGTACTTC
14	TRBV19	.	.	TRBJ1-1	CASSSSAGVTEAFF	TGTGCCAGTAGTTCCTCCGCGGGGGTGACTGAAGCTTTCTTT
15	TRBV10-3	.	.	TRBJ2-2	CAISDIGFSTGELFF	TGTGCCATCAGTGATATTGGTTTTTCGACCGGGGAGCTGTTTTTT
14	TRBV11-2	.	.	TRBJ1-1	CASSLRQTNTEAFF	TGTGCCAGCAGCTTGAGACAGACGAACACTGAAGCTTTCTTT
14	TRBV28	.	.	TRBJ2-2	CASSLGTNTGELFF	TGTGCCAGCAGTCTCGGGACGAACACCGGGGAGCTGTTTTTT
15	TRBV11-2	.	.	TRBJ2-7	CASSLGGPPSYEQYF	TGTGCCAGCAGCTTAGGGGGGCCCCCGTCCTACGAGCAGTACTTC
13	TRBV7-2	.	.	TRBJ2-7	CASSLGQIYEQYF	TGTGCCAGCAGCTTAGGCCAGATTTACGAGCAGTACTTC
15	TRBV5-1	.	.	TRBJ1-4	CASSPGTRVTEKLFF	TGCGCCAGCAGCCCCGGGACAAGGGTTACTGAAAAACTGTTTTTT
19	TRBV30	.	TRBD1	TRBJ1-3	CAWSVLHRGYSNSGNTIYF	TGTGCCTGGAGTGTACTCCACAGGGGGTATTCGAACTCTGGAAACACCATATATTTT
14	TRBV6-4	.	TRBD2	TRBJ2-3	CASSVAGGIDTQYF	TGTGCCAGCAGTGTTGCGGGAGGTATAGATACGCAGTATTTT
15	TRBV7-2	.	TRBD1	TRBJ1-4	CASSLVTQGGEKLFF	TGTGCCAGCAGCTTAGTAACGCAGGGGGGTGAAAAACTGTTTTTT
14	TRBV7-8	.	.	TRBJ1-6	CASSLDQAGSPLHF	TGTGCCAGCAGCTTAGACCAGGCAGGGTCACCCCTCCACTTT